This T cell receptor (beta chain) was documented in a study of T-cell reconstitution after alpha-beta-depleted transplantation in children. Broader study findings: Several hundred expanded graft clones reportedly gave rise to the alpha-beta T cells present about two months after transplant.

There are many counts of this clonotype. Its specificity is not known. The TCRbeta library was prepared with unique molecular identifiers. In TCRdb, the PCR reads were re-called with MiXCR into one record per CDR3 protein. The sample carries roughly 70,000 distinct CDR3 sequences, roughly 4.9% recorded once. The sequence came from a boy in the first two years of life who had a stem cell transplant for acute myeloid leukemia, so the T cells may come from the graft donor. Sequenced material: PBMCs, mostly from graft donor cells, taken 180 days after TCRalphabeta/CD19-depleted stem cell transplant.

This CDR3 reads CSARSTDTQYF. Here the CDR3 DNA reads TGCAGTGCAAGGAGCACAGATACGCAGTATTTT. This chain connects TRBV20-1 to TRBJ2-3; no clear D gene. Germline CDR1 reads DFQATT; CDR2 reads SNEGSKA (reference sequence). The V end lost 6 bases, the J end lost 0 bases, and 4 bases lay between the germline ends. There are 11 residues in the CDR3.